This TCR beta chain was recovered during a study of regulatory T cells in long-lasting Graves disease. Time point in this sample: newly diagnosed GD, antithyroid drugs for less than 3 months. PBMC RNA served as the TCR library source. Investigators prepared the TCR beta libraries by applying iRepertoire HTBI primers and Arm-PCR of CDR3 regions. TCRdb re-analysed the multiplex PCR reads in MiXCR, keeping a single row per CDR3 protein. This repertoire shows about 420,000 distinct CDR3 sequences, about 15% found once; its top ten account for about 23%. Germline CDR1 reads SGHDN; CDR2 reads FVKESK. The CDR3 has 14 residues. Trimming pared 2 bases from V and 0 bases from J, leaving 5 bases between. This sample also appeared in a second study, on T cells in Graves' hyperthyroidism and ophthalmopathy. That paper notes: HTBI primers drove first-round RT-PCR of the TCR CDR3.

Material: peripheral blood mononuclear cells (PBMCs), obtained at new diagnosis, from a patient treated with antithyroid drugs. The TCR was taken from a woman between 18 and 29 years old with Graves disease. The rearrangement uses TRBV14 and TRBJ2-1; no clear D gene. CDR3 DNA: TGTGCCAGCAGCCAACTGAGCTCCTACAATGAGCAGTTCTTC. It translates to CASSQLSSYNEQFF.